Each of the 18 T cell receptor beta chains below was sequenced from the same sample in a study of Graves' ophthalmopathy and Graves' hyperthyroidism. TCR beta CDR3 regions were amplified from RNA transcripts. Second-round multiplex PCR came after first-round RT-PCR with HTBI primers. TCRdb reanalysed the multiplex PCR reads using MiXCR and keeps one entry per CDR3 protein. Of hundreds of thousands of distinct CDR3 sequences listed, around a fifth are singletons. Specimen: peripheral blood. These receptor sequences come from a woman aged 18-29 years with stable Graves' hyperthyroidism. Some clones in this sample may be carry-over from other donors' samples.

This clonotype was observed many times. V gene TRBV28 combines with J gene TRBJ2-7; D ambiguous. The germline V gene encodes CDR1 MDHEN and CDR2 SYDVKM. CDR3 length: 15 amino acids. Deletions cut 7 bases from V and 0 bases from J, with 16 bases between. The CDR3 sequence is CASTAPGLPSYEQYF. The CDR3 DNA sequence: TGTGCCAGCACCGCGCCCGGGCTCCCCTCCTACGAGCAGTACTTC.

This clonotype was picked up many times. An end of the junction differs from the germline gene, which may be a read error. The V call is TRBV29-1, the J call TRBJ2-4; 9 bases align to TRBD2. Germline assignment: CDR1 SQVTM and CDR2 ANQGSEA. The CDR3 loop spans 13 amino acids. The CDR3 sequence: CSVEETSGNIKYF. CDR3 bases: TGCAGCGTTGAGGAGACTAGCGGAAACATTAAGTACTTC.

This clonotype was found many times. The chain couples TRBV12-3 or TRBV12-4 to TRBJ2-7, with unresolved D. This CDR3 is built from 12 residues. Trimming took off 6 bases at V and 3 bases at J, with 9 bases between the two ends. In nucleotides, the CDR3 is TGTGCCAGCAGCTACAGTGACTACGAGCAGTACTTC. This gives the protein CASSYSDYEQYF.

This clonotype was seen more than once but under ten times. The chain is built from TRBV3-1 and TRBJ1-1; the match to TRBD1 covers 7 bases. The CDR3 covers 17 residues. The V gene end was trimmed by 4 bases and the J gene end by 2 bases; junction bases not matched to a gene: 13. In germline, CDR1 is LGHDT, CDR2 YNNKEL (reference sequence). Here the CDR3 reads CASSPLKGAKANTEAFF. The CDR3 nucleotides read TGTGCCAGCAGCCCCCTCAAGGGGGCGAAAGCAAACACTGAAGCTTTCTTT. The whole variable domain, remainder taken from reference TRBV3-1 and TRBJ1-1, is DTAVSQTPKYLVTQMGNDKSIKCEQNLGHDTMYWYKQDSKKFLKIMFSYNNKELIINETVPNRFSPKSPDKAHLNLHINSLELGDSAVYFCASSPLKGAKANTEAFFGQGTRLTVV.

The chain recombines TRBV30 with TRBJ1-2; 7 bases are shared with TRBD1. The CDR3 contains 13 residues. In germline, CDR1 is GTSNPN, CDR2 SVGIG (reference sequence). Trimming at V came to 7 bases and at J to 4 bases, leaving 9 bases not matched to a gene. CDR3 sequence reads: CALIGGSSYGYTF. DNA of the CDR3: TGTGCCTTGATAGGGGGCTCGTCCTATGGCTACACCTTC.

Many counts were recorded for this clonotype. This chain's CDR3 is CASKEGTQETQYF. The CDR3 bases are TGCGCCAGCAAGGAGGGTACGCAAGAGACCCAGTACTTC. The V call is TRBV5-1, the J call TRBJ2-5; the D gene is possibly TRBD2 (6 bases). The CDR3 contains 13 residues. Germline V gene sequence: CDR1 SGHRS, CDR2 YFSETQ. Between the trimmed V and J ends, which lost 6 bases and 2 bases, there was a span of 11 bases.

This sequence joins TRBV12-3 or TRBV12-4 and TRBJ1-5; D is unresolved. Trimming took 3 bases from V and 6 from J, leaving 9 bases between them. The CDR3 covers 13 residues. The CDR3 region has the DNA TGTGCCAGCAGTTTCGGCAATCTTCAGCCCCAGCATTTT. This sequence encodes CASSFGNLQPQHF.

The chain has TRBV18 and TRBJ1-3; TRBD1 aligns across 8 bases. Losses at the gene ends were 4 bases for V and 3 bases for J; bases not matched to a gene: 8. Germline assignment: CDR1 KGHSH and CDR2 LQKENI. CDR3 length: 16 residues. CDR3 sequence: CASSHPGQALGNTIYF. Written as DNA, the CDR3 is TGTGCCAGCTCACACCCGGGACAGGCTCTTGGAAACACCATATATTTT.

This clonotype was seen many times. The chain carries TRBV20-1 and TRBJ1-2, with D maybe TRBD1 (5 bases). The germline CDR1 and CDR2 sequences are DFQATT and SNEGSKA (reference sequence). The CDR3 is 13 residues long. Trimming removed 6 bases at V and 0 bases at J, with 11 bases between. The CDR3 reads CSAQGTSNYGYTF. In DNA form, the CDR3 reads TGCAGTGCCCAAGGGACGTCTAACTATGGCTACACCTTC.

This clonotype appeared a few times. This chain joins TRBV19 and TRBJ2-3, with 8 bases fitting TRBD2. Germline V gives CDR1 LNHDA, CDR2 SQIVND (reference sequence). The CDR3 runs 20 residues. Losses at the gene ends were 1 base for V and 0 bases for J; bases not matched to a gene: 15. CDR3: CASSIGWEGSGISSTDTQYF. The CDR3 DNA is TGTGCCAGTAGTATAGGTTGGGAGGGTAGCGGGATCTCTAGCACAGATACGCAGTATTTT.

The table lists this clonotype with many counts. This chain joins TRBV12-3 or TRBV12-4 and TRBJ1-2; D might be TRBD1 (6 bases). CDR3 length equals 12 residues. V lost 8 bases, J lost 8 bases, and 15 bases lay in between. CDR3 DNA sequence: TGTGCCAGCCGTACAGGGAGGGAGGGCTACACCTTC. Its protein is CASRTGREGYTF.

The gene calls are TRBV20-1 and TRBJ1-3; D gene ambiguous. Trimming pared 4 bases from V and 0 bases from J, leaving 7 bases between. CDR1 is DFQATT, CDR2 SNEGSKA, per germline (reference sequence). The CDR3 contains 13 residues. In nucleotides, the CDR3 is TGCAGTGCTAAACCCGACTCTGGAAACACCATATATTTT. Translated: CSAKPDSGNTIYF.

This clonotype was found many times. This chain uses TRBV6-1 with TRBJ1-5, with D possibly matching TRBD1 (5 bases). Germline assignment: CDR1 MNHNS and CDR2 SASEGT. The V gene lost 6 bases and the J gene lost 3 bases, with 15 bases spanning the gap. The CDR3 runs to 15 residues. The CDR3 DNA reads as TGTGCCAGCAGATCGGACACAGAAGACAATCAGCCCCAGCATTTT. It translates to CASRSDTEDNQPQHF.

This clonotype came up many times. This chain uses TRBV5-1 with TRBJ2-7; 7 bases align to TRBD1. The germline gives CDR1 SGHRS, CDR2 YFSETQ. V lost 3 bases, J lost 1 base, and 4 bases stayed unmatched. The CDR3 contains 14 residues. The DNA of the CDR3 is TGCGCCAGCAGCTACAGGACAGGTTCCTACGAGCAGTACTTC. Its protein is CASSYRTGSYEQYF.

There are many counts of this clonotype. In DNA form, the CDR3 reads TGTGCCAGCGGTACCACAGCCTACGAGCAGTACTTC. Translation: CASGTTAYEQYF. The rearrangement uses TRBV12-3 or TRBV12-4 and TRBJ2-7; D unclear. This CDR3 has 12 amino acids. V was pared by 8 bases and J by 2 bases, with 10 bases between.

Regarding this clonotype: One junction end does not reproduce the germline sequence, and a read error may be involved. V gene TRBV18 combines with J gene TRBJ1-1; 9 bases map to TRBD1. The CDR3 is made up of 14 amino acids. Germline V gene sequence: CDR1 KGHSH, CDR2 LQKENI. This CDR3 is CASTPSQGARGAFF. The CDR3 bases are TGTGCCAGCACACCGTCACAGGGGGCGCGGGGGGCTTTCTTT.

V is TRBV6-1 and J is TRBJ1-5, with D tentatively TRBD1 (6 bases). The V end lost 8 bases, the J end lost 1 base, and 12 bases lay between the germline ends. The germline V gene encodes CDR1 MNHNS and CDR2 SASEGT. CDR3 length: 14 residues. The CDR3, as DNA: TGTGCCAGCCTGGTTACAGGGAGCAATCAGCCCCAGCATTTT. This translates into CASLVTGSNQPQHF.

The CDR3 nucleotides read TGTGCCACCAGTCAAAGGGGGCGCTTCGTGTCCCCAACGAACACTGAAGCTTTCTTT. It codes for CATSQRGRFVSPTNTEAFF. The chain couples TRBV24-1 to TRBJ1-1, with 7 positions matching TRBD1. The CDR3 is made up of 19 amino acids. From germline, CDR1 is KGHDR and CDR2 SFDVKD. Losses at the gene ends were 6 bases for V and 1 base for J; bases not matched to a gene: 19.